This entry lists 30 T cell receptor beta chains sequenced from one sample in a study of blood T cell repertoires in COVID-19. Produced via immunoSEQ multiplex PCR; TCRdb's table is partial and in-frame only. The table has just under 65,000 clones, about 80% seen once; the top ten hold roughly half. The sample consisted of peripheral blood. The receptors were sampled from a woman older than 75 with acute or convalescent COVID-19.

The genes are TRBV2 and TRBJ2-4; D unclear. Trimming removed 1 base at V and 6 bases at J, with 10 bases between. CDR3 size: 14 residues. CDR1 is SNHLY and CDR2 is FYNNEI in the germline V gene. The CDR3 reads CASSEVPSINIQYF. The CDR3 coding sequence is TGTGCCAGCAGTGAAGTCCCATCTATAAACATTCAGTACTTC. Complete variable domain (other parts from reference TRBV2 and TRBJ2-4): EPEVTQTPSHQVTQMGQEVILRCVPISNHLYFYWYRQILGQKVEFLVSFYNNEISEKSEIFDDQFSVERPDGSNFTLKIRSTKLEDSAMYFCASSEVPSINIQYFGAGTRLSVL.

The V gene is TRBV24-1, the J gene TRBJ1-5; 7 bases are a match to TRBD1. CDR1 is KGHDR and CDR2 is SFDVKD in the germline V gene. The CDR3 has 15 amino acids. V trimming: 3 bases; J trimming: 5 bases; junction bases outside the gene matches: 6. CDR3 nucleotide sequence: TGTGCCACCAGTGATGTTAGGGGGCCAGATCAGCCCCAGCATTTT. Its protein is CATSDVRGPDQPQHF.

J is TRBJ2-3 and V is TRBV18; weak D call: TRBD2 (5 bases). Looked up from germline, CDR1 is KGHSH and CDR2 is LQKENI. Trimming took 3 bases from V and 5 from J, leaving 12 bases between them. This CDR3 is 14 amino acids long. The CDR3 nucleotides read TGTGCCAGCTCACCGGCGGGCCCTCTAGATACGCAGTATTTT. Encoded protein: CASSPAGPLDTQYF.

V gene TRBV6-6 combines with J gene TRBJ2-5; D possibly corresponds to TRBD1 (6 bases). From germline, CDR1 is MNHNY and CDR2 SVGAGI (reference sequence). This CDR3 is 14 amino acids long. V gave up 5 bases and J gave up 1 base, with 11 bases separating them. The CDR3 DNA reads TGTGCCAGCAGTCAACAGGGACCCCAAGAGACCCAGTACTTC. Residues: CASSQQGPQETQYF.

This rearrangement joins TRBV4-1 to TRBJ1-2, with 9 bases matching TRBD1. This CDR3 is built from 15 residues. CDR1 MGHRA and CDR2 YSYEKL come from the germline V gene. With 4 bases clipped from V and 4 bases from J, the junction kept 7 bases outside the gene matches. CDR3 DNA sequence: TGCGCCAGCAGCCTGCAGGACAGGGGCAGCTATGGCTACACCTTC. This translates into CASSLQDRGSYGYTF.

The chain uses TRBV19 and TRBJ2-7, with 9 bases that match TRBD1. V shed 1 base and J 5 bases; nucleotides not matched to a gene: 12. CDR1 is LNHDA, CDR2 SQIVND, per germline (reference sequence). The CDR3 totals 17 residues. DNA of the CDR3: TGTGCCAGTAGTATAGTCGGCTCGTGGACAGGGGACCACGAGCAGTACTTC. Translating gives CASSIVGSWTGDHEQYF. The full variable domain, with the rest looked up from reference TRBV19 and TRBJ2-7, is DGGITQSPKYLFRKEGQNVTLSCEQNLNHDAMYWYRQDPGQGLRLIYYSQIVNDFQKGDIAEGYSVSREKKESFPLTVTSAQKNPTAFYLCASSIVGSWTGDHEQYFGPGTRLTVT.

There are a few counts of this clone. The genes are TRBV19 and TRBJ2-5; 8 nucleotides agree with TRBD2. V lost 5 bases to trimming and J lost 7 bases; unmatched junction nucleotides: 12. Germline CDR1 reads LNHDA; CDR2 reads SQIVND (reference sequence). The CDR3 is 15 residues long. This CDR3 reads CASSPVAGKEGTQYF. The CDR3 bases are TGTGCCAGTAGTCCTGTAGCGGGAAAAGAAGGGACCCAGTACTTC.

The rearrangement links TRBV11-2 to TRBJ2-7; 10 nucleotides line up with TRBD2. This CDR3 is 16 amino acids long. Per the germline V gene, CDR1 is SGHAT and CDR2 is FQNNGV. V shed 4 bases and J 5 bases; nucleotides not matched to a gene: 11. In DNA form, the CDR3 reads TGTGCCAGCAGCTGGGGGGAAGCGGGAGGGTCCGACGAGCAGTACTTC. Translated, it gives CASSWGEAGGSDEQYF.

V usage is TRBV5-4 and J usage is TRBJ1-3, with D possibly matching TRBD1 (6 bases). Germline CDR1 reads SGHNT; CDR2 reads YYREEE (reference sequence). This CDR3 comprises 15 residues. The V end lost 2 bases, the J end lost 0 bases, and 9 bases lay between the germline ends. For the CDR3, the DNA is TGTGCCAGCAGCTTAGGGGGTATCTCTGGAAACACCATATATTTT. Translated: CASSLGGISGNTIYF.

The CDR3 DNA reads as TGCGCCAGCAGCTTGACTATTCCTAGCGGGGACCCCTACGAGCAGTACTTC. Encoded protein: CASSLTIPSGDPYEQYF. This rearrangement joins TRBV5-1 to TRBJ2-7, with 9 bases fitting TRBD2. The CDR3 is made up of 17 amino acids. V lost 1 base and J lost 2; bases outside the gene matches: 10. Germline V gene sequence: CDR1 SGHRS, CDR2 YFSETQ.

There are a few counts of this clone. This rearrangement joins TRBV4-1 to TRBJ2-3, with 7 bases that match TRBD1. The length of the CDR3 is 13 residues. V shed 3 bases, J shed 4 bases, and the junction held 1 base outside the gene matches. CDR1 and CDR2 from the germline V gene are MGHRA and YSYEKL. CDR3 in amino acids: CASSHTGADTQYF. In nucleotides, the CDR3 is TGCGCCAGCAGCCATACAGGGGCAGATACGCAGTATTTT.

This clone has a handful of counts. CDR3 sequence (DNA): TGTGCCAGCAGTTTAGCGTGGACAGGGGGGGAAAAACTGTTTTTT. This codes for CASSLAWTGGEKLFF. The rearrangement joins TRBV28 to TRBJ1-4, with 10 bases lining up with TRBD1. The J segment lost 8 bases and the V segment lost 2 bases, leaving 5 bases of the junction unmatched. The CDR3 sequence is 15 residues long. From germline, CDR1 is MDHEN and CDR2 SYDVKM.

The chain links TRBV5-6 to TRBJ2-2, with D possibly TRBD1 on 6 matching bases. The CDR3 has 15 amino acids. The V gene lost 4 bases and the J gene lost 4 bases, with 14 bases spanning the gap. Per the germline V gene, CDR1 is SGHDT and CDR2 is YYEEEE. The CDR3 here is CASSPTGHITGELFF. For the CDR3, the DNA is TGTGCCAGCAGCCCGACAGGACATATCACCGGGGAGCTGTTTTTT.

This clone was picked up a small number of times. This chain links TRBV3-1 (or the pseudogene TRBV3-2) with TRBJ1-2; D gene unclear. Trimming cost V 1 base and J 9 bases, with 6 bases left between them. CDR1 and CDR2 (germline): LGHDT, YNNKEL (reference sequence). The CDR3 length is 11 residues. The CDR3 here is CASSQGFSYTF. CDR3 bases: TGTGCCAGCAGCCAAGGTTTTAGCTACACCTTC.

The DNA for the CDR3 is TGTGCCAGCAGTGACTGCCCGACAGGGAAGCTATCAGGGGGTCAGCCCCAGCATTTT. It codes for CASSDCPTGKLSGGQPQHF. The genes are TRBV6-4 and TRBJ1-5, with TRBD1 identical over 7 bases. CDR1 and CDR2 (germline): MRHNA, SNTAGT. Trimming cost V 1 base and J 6 bases; bases outside gene matches: 18. The CDR3 is 19 residues long.

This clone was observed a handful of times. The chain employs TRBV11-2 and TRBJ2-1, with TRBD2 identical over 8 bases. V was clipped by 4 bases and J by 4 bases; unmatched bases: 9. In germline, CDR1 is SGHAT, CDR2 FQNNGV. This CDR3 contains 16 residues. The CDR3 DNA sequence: TGTGCCAGCAGCTGGTCGGGACTAGGGGGGTACAATGAGCAGTTCTTC. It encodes CASSWSGLGGYNEQFF.

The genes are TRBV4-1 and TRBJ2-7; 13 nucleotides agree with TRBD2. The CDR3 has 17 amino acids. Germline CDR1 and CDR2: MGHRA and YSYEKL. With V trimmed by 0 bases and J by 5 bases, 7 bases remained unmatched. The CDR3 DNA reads TGCGCCAGCAGCCAAGAGAAGGGACTAGCGGGAATCAACGAGCAGTACTTC. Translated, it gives CASSQEKGLAGINEQYF.

The CDR3 DNA sequence: TGTGCCAGCAGCCCGTCGGGAACGGGACAGGGAAACGACGAGCAGTACTTC. It specifies CASSPSGTGQGNDEQYF. The rearrangement joins TRBV9 to TRBJ2-7; 9 bases are shared with TRBD1. The V gene end was trimmed by 4 bases and the J gene end by 5 bases; junction bases not matched to a gene: 16. Germline V gene sequence: CDR1 SGDLS, CDR2 YYNGEE. This CDR3 has 17 amino acids. The full variable domain, in which reference TRBV9 and TRBJ2-7 provide the parts outside the CDR3, is DSGVTQTPKHLITATGQRVTLRCSPRSGDLSVYWYQQSLDQGLQFLIQYYNGEERAKGNILERFSAQQFPDLHSELNLSSLELGDSALYFCASSPSGTGQGNDEQYFGPGTRLTVT.

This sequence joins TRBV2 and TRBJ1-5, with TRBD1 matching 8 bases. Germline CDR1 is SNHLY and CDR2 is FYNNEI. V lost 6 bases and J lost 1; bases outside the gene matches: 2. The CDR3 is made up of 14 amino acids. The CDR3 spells CASSRGQSNQPQHF. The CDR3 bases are TGTGCCAGCAGCAGGGGGCAGAGCAATCAGCCCCAGCATTTT.

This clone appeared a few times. CDR3 nucleotide sequence: TGTGCTAGTGGTCCATACGGACTTTACAATGAGCAGTTCTTC. Protein sequence: CASGPYGLYNEQFF. V and J are TRBV12-5 and TRBJ2-1, with D possibly matching TRBD2 (5 bases). Trimming left V 5 bases short and J 4 bases short, with 12 bases between. This CDR3 has 14 residues. CDR1 and CDR2 from the germline V gene are LGHNT and FRNRAP.

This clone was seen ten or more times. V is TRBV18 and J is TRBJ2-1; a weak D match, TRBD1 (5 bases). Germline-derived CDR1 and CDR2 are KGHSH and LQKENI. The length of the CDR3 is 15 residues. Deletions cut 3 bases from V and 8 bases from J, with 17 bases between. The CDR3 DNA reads TGTGCCAGCTCACCCGGCCAGGGTGGTATCTATGAGCAGTTCTTC. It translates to CASSPGQGGIYEQFF.

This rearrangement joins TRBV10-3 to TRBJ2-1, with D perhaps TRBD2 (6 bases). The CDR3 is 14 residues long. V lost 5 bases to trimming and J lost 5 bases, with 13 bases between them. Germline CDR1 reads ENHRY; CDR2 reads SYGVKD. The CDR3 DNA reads TGTGCCATCAGTTCCGGGACTTCTAACAATGAGCAGTTCTTC. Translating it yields CAISSGTSNNEQFF.

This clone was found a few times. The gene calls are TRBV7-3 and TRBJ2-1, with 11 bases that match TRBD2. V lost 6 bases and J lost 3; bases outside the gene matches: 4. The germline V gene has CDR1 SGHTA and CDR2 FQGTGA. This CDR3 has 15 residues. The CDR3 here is CASSQLAGDYNEQFF. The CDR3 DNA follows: TGTGCCAGCAGTCAACTAGCGGGAGACTACAATGAGCAGTTCTTC.

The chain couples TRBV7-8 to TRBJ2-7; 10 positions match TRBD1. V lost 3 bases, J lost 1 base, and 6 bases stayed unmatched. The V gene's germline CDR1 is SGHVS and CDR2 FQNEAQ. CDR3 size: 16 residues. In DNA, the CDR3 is TGTGCCAGCAGCTTTCCCGGGACAGGGGAGTCCTACGAGCAGTACTTC. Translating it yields CASSFPGTGESYEQYF. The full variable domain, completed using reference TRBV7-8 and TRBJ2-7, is GAGVSQSPRYKVAKRGQDVALRCDPISGHVSLFWYQQALGQGPEFLTYFQNEAQLDKSGLPSDRFFAERPEGSVSTLKIQRTQQEDSAVYLCASSFPGTGESYEQYFGPGTRLTVT.

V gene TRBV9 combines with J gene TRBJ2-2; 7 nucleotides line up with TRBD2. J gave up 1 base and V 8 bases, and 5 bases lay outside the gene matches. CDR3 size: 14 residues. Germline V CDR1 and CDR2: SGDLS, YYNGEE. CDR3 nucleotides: TGTGCCAGTTATAGCGGGCTGAACACCGGGGAGCTGTTTTTT. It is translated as CASYSGLNTGELFF.

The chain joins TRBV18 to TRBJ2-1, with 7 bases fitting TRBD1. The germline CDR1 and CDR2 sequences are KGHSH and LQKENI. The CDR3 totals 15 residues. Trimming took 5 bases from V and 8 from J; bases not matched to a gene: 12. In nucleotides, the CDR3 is TGTGCCAGCTCAACCGGACAGGTACCCAACGATGAGCAGTTCTTC. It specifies CASSTGQVPNDEQFF.

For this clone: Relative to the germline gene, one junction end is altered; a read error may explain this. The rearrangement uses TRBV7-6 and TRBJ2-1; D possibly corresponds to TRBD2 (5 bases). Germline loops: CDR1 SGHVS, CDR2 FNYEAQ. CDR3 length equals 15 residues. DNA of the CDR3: TGTGCCAGCAGCCTAGCCCATAGCTCCTACAATGAGCAGTTCTTC. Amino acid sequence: CASSLAHSSYNEQFF.

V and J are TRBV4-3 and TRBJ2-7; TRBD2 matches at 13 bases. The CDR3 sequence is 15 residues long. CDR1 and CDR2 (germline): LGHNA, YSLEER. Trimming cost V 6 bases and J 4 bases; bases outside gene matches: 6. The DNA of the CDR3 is TGCGCCAGCAGTCGGGGACTAGCGGGACAGTACGAGCAGTACTTC. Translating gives CASSRGLAGQYEQYF.

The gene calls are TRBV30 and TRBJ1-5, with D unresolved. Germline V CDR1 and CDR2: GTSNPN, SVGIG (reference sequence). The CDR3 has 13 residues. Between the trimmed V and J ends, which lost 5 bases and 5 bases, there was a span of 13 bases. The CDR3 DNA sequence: TGTGCCTGGGCTATCAGACAAGATCAGCCCCAGCATTTT. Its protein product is CAWAIRQDQPQHF.

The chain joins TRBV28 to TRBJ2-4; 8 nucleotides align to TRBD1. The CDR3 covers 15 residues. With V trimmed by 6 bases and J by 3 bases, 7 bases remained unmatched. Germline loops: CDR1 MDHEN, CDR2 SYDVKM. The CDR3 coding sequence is TGTGCCAGCAGAACCCAGGGGGCGGGCAAAAACATTCAGTACTTC. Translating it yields CASRTQGAGKNIQYF.